Following are 30 T cell receptor beta chains from one sample sequenced in a study of cytotoxic CD8 clonotypes in ibrutinib-treated CLL. Method: immunoSEQ multiplex PCR; TCRdb's copy keeps in-frame clones and lacks some. The table records 15,000 to 20,000 clones, 81% of them present only once. The starting material was PBMCs, obtained before ibrutinib treatment. Receptors were obtained from a human donor with chronic lymphocytic leukemia.

The chain uses TRBV28 and TRBJ1-5; possibly TRBD1 for D (5 bases). The germline V and J ends were trimmed by 8 bases and 8 bases, with 19 bases remaining between them. In germline, CDR1 is MDHEN, CDR2 SYDVKM. The CDR3 length is 14 residues. The DNA of the CDR3 is TGTGCCAGCTACCCTTGGGGCAGGGCGGAGCCCCAGCATTTT. Encoded protein: CASYPWGRAEPQHF.

By sample fraction, this clone is medium-sized (0.01 to 0.1%). V is TRBV5-4 and J is TRBJ2-7; maybe TRBD2 (6 bases). CDR1 and CDR2 (germline): SGHNT, YYREEE (reference sequence). With 3 bases removed from V and 5 bases from J, the gap between germline ends came to 12 bases. This CDR3 is built from 13 residues. The CDR3 sequence is CASSSHLANEQYF. Written as DNA, the CDR3 is TGTGCCAGCAGCTCACACCTAGCGAACGAGCAGTACTTC.

This clone was found once. The chain is built from TRBV2 and TRBJ2-1, with 8 bases lining up with TRBD2. With V trimmed by 5 bases and J by 9 bases, 9 bases remained unmatched. The CDR3 contains 14 residues. The germline V gene encodes CDR1 SNHLY and CDR2 FYNNEI. This chain's CDR3 is CASSLGTRLSEQFF. CDR3 bases: TGTGCCAGCAGTCTCGGGACTAGACTTAGTGAGCAGTTCTTC.

The gene calls are TRBV7-2 and TRBJ2-2; no definite D call. Germline CDR1 and CDR2: SGHTA and FQGNSA. V was trimmed by 5 bases and J by 5 bases, leaving 12 bases between them. CDR3 length: 14 residues. This CDR3 is CASSRPLGTGELFF. The CDR3 coding sequence is TGTGCCAGCAGCCGCCCCCTCGGTACCGGGGAGCTGTTTTTT. Filled out from reference TRBV7-2 and TRBJ2-2, the complete variable domain reads GAGVSQSPSNKVTEKGKDVELRCDPISGHTALYWYRQSLGQGLEFLIYFQGNSAPDKSGLPSDRFSAERTGGSVSTLTIQRTQQEDSAVYLCASSRPLGTGELFFGEGSRLTVL.

The CDR3 region is CASSLGGGRTAVGYTF. In DNA, the CDR3 is TGTGCCAGCAGCTTAGGGGGCGGGCGGACGGCAGTCGGCTACACCTTC. The chain couples TRBV7-2 to TRBJ1-2, with a weak D call TRBD1 (5 bases). The CDR3 covers 16 residues. Trimming stripped 1 base from V and 8 bases from J, with 20 bases between. In germline, CDR1 is SGHTA, CDR2 FQGNSA.

V gene TRBV10-1 combines with J gene TRBJ2-7, with 7 bases fitting TRBD2. Germline-derived CDR1 and CDR2 are WNHNN and SYGVQD (reference sequence). The CDR3 loop spans 14 amino acids. The V gene end was trimmed by 1 base and the J gene end by 7 bases; junction bases not matched to a gene: 7. The CDR3 nucleotides read TGCGCCAGCAGTGAGTGGGGGGGAGCGGGTGAGCAGTACTTC. Protein: CASSEWGGAGEQYF.

This sequence joins TRBV5-4 and TRBJ1-6, with TRBD1 identical over 7 bases. Germline trimming cut 0 bases from V and 6 bases from J; bases unmatched to any gene: 3. Per the germline V gene, CDR1 is SGHNT and CDR2 is YYREEE (reference sequence). The length of the CDR3 is 15 residues. The CDR3 bases are TGTGCCAGCAGCTTGGGGGGACAGCGTAATTCACCCCTCCACTTT. This gives the protein CASSLGGQRNSPLHF.

The table lists this clone with a few counts. This chain links TRBV19 with TRBJ2-1; tentatively, D is TRBD1 or TRBD2 (6 bases each). Germline assignment: CDR1 LNHDA and CDR2 SQIVND (reference sequence). This CDR3 comprises 15 residues. V lost 10 bases to trimming and J lost 1 base, with 17 bases between them. CDR3 loop: CATTWGAGSYNEQFF. The CDR3, as DNA: TGTGCCACCACATGGGGGGCGGGGTCCTACAATGAGCAGTTCTTC.

The chain links TRBV2 to TRBJ2-2, with D perhaps matching TRBD1 (6 bases). Trimming shortened V by 6 bases and J by 4 bases, and 9 bases separated the two germline ends. Germline V CDR1 and CDR2: SNHLY, FYNNEI. CDR3 size: 13 residues. The DNA for the CDR3 is TGTGCCAGCAGCGTACAGGGCACCGGGGAGCTGTTTTTT. It codes for CASSVQGTGELFF.

V and J are TRBV19 and TRBJ1-5; D unclear. Germline V lookup: CDR1 LNHDA, CDR2 SQIVND (reference sequence). The CDR3 has 11 amino acids. With 8 bases removed from V and 10 bases from J, the gap between germline ends came to 12 bases. This chain's CDR3 is CASGPVVPQHF. CDR3 bases: TGTGCCAGTGGCCCGGTGGTACCCCAGCATTTT.

The V gene is TRBV6-5, the J gene TRBJ2-1; D unresolved. The CDR3 is 16 amino acids. Between the trimmed V and J ends, which lost 0 bases and 3 bases, there was a span of 12 bases. Germline V gives CDR1 MNHEY, CDR2 SVGAGI. The CDR3 DNA follows: TGTGCCAGCAGTTACTCTGGGCCGGGCGACTACAATGAGCAGTTCTTC. Protein sequence: CASSYSGPGDYNEQFF.

This chain uses TRBV5-4 with TRBJ1-2; D might be TRBD1 (6 bases). Trimming removed 4 bases from V and 8 bases from J, with 18 bases in between. The V gene's germline CDR1 is SGHNT and CDR2 YYREEE (reference sequence). The CDR3 has 14 residues. CDR3 in DNA: TGTGCCAGCAGCGTGGCCGCGGGGGCGGGAGGCTACACCTTC. This translates into CASSVAAGAGGYTF.

J is TRBJ2-5 and V is TRBV19, with D perhaps given as TRBD1 or TRBD2 (5 bases each). Trimming stripped 8 bases from V and 5 bases from J, with 15 bases between. CDR1 LNHDA and CDR2 SQIVND come from the germline V gene (reference sequence). The CDR3 covers 13 residues. This CDR3 is CASAARGGETQYF. As DNA, the CDR3 is TGTGCCAGTGCCGCCCGGGGCGGTGAGACCCAGTACTTC.

The CDR3 DNA sequence: TGTGCCAGCAGCAGCGGGATTTCCTACGAGCAGTACTTC. This codes for CASSSGISYEQYF. The chain links TRBV5-5 to TRBJ2-7, with 7 bases lining up with TRBD2. With 4 bases clipped from V and 1 base from J, the junction kept 2 bases outside the gene matches. Germline V lookup: CDR1 SGHKS, CDR2 YYEKEE (reference sequence). CDR3 size: 13 residues.

This chain joins TRBV11-2 and TRBJ2-5, with TRBD1 matching over 8 bases. CDR1 SGHAT and CDR2 FQNNGV come from the germline V gene. The CDR3 runs 14 residues. Losses at the gene ends were 4 bases for V and 4 bases for J; bases not matched to a gene: 5. The CDR3 DNA sequence: TGTGCCAGCAGCTCCTTACAGGGGGGAGAGACCCAGTACTTC. Protein: CASSSLQGGETQYF.

The chain links TRBV18 to TRBJ1-1; 8 nucleotides agree with TRBD1. The CDR3 is 14 amino acids. The junction had 5 bases not matched to a gene; V was cut back by 1 base and J by 7 bases. CDR1 KGHSH and CDR2 LQKENI come from the germline V gene. The CDR3 coding sequence is TGTGCCAGCTCACCACAACAGGGGGAGGGTGAAGCTTTCTTT. Amino acid sequence: CASSPQQGEGEAFF. Complete variable domain (other parts from reference TRBV18 and TRBJ1-1): NAGVMQNPRHLVRRRGQEARLRCSPMKGHSHVYWYRQLPEEGLKFMVYLQKENIIDESGMPKERFSAEFPKEGPSILRIQQVVRGDSAAYFCASSPQQGEGEAFFGQGTRLTVV.

Concerning this clone: At the DNA level, this CDR3 is encoded by other sequences in the same sample as well. This chain joins TRBV7-3 and TRBJ2-1; no clear D. With 2 bases removed from V and 0 bases from J, the gap between germline ends came to 8 bases. Looked up from germline, CDR1 is SGHTA and CDR2 is FQGTGA. The CDR3 consists of 15 residues. The CDR3 loop is CASSLAASSYNEQFF. CDR3 coding DNA: TGTGCCAGCAGCTTAGCCGCCAGCTCCTACAATGAGCAGTTCTTC. The full variable domain, its missing parts supplied by reference TRBV7-3 and TRBJ2-1, is GAGVSQTPSNKVTEKGKYVELRCDPISGHTALYWYRQSLGQGPEFLIYFQGTGAADDSGLPNDRFFAVRPEGSVSTLKIQRTERGDSAVYLCASSLAASSYNEQFFGPGTRLTVL.

J is TRBJ1-1 and V is TRBV27; 8 bases map to TRBD1. CDR1 is MNHEY, CDR2 SMNVEV, per germline (reference sequence). The J segment lost 9 bases and the V segment lost 4 bases, leaving 4 bases of the junction unmatched. This CDR3 has 12 residues. For the CDR3, the DNA is TGTGCCAGCAGTTACCGGACAGGGAAAGCTTTCTTT. It is translated as CASSYRTGKAFF.

This clone was seen a few times. The chain joins TRBV13 to TRBJ1-2, with 8 bases fitting TRBD1. Trimming took 5 bases from V and 1 from J; bases not matched to a gene: 9. The CDR3 runs to 16 residues. CDR1 is PRHDT and CDR2 is FYEKMQ in the germline V gene (reference sequence). CDR3 in amino acids: CASSTTDRGLNYGYTF. In DNA, the CDR3 is TGTGCCAGCAGCACAACTGACAGGGGACTTAACTATGGCTACACCTTC. Combining the CDR3 with reference TRBV13 and TRBJ1-2 gives the whole variable domain AAGVIQSPRHLIKEKRETATLKCYPIPRHDTVYWYQQGPGQDPQFLISFYEKMQSDKGSIPDRFSAQQFSDYHSELNMSSLELGDSALYFCASSTTDRGLNYGYTFGSGTRLTVV.

In DNA form, the CDR3 reads TGTGCCAGCACGCCGACCGGGACAGGGCTCTATGAGCAGTTCTTC. This translates into CASTPTGTGLYEQFF. This sequence joins TRBV6-1 and TRBJ2-1; 9 bases are shared with TRBD1. Trimming cost V 7 bases and J 8 bases; bases outside gene matches: 12. This CDR3 region has 15 residues. The germline gives CDR1 MNHNS, CDR2 SASEGT.

The chain employs TRBV29-1 and TRBJ2-7; 10 bases fit TRBD1. The V gene end was trimmed by 4 bases and the J gene end by 4 bases; junction bases not matched to a gene: 10. Germline V gene lookup returns CDR1 SQVTM and CDR2 ANQGSEA. The CDR3 consists of 15 residues. As DNA, the CDR3 is TGCAGCGTTGTGAGGGGGGACAGGGGAAGGTACGAGCAGTACTTC. Amino acid sequence: CSVVRGDRGRYEQYF.

This clone has a handful of counts. CDR3 nucleotide sequence: TGTGCCAGCAGCTTGGCCAGGACGGGGGGGCCGTGGGAGACCCAGTACTTC. It codes for CASSLARTGGPWETQYF. This chain links TRBV5-5 with TRBJ2-5; 8 nucleotides align to TRBD2. The CDR3 runs to 17 residues. The V gene end was trimmed by 0 bases and the J gene end by 5 bases; junction bases not matched to a gene: 12. Germline V gene sequence: CDR1 SGHKS, CDR2 YYEKEE (reference sequence).

This chain joins TRBV19 and TRBJ2-2; TRBD2 aligns across 12 bases. This CDR3 comprises 17 residues. The V and J ends lost 6 bases and 6 bases, in that order; junction bases with no gene match: 11. Germline assignment: CDR1 LNHDA and CDR2 SQIVND (reference sequence). CDR3 region: CASRLAGGEVFPGELFF. The CDR3 coding sequence is TGTGCCAGTAGACTAGCGGGGGGTGAAGTTTTCCCCGGGGAGCTGTTTTTT. The full variable domain, rest sourced from reference TRBV19 and TRBJ2-2, is DGGITQSPKYLFRKEGQNVTLSCEQNLNHDAMYWYRQDPGQGLRLIYYSQIVNDFQKGDIAEGYSVSREKKESFPLTVTSAQKNPTAFYLCASRLAGGEVFPGELFFGEGSRLTVL.

The chain employs TRBV5-1 and TRBJ2-7, with D tentatively TRBD1 or TRBD2 (5 bases each). Trimming took 2 bases from V and 6 from J, leaving 9 bases between them. Germline V gene lookup returns CDR1 SGHRS and CDR2 YFSETQ. The CDR3 has 12 residues. The CDR3 bases are TGCGCCAGCAGCTTATCAGGGAGCGAGCAGTACTTC. Its protein is CASSLSGSEQYF.

The gene calls are TRBV10-3 and TRBJ2-7; possibly TRBD1 for D (5 bases). Germline loops: CDR1 ENHRY, CDR2 SYGVKD. Trimming removed 5 bases at V and 5 bases at J, with 7 bases between. This CDR3 is 11 amino acids long. CDR3: CAISIQDEQYF. Here the CDR3 DNA reads TGTGCCATCAGTATACAGGACGAGCAGTACTTC.

V is TRBV7-9 and J is TRBJ1-2; D is undetermined. The V and J ends lost 7 bases and 2 bases respectively, with 8 bases between them. CDR1 is SEHNR and CDR2 is FQNEAQ in the germline V gene (reference sequence). The CDR3 totals 12 residues. CDR3 amino acids: CASKAGNYGYTF. CDR3 in DNA: TGTGCCAGCAAGGCGGGGAACTATGGCTACACCTTC.

The rearrangement joins TRBV11-2 to TRBJ1-1; 9 nucleotides match TRBD1. J gave up 1 base and V 6 bases, and 6 bases lay outside the gene matches. The CDR3 is made up of 15 amino acids. CDR1 is SGHAT and CDR2 is FQNNGV in the germline V gene. CDR3: CASRIWGQGNTEAFF. CDR3 in DNA: TGTGCCAGCAGAATCTGGGGACAGGGGAACACTGAAGCTTTCTTT.

V gene TRBV9 combines with J gene TRBJ1-2, with D tentatively TRBD1 (6 bases). Per the germline V gene, CDR1 is SGDLS and CDR2 is YYNGEE. The CDR3 contains 15 residues. Trimming left V 0 bases short and J 3 bases short, with 12 bases between. The CDR3 region is CASSVAVGQDYGYTF. The CDR3 DNA sequence: TGTGCCAGCAGCGTAGCGGTGGGACAAGACTATGGCTACACCTTC.

The chain recombines TRBV7-2 with TRBJ2-3; D uncertain. From germline, CDR1 is SGHTA and CDR2 FQGNSA. The CDR3 length is 12 residues. The V end was cut by 2 bases, the J end by 6 bases, with 6 bases between. CDR3 bases: TGTGCCAGCAGCTTAAACATGGATACGCAGTATTTT. Protein: CASSLNMDTQYF.

The chain combines TRBV5-4 with TRBJ1-1; D gene unclear. In germline, CDR1 is SGHNT, CDR2 YYREEE (reference sequence). Trimming took off 2 bases at V and 0 bases at J, with 11 bases between the two ends. This CDR3 is built from 15 residues. The CDR3 protein is CASSFGRVVNTEAFF. CDR3 nucleotide sequence: TGTGCCAGCAGCTTCGGTCGGGTAGTGAACACTGAAGCTTTCTTT.